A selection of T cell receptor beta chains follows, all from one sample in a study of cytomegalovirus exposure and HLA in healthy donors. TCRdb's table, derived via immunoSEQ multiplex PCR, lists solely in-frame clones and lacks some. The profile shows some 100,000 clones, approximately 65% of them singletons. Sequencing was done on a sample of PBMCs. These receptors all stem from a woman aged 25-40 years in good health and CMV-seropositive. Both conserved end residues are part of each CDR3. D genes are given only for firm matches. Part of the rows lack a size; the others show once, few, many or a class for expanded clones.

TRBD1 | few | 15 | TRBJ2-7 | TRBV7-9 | CASSSPGQGLGAQYF | TGTGCCAGCAGCTCCCCGGGACAGGGCCTTGGTGCGCAGTACTTC
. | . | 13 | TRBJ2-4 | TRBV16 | CASSLQGPNIQYF | TGTGCCAGCAGCCTACAGGGTCCGAACATTCAGTACTTC
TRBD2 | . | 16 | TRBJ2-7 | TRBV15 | CATSRTLAGGNFEQYF | TGTGCCACCAGCAGAACGCTAGCGGGGGGGAATTTCGAGCAGTACTTC
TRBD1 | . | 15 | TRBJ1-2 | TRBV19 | CASKSDRGRNYGYTF | TGTGCCAGTAAGAGTGACAGGGGACGAAACTATGGCTACACCTTC
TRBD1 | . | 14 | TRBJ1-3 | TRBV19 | CASSRGQIGNTIYF | TGTGCCAGTAGTAGGGGACAGATCGGAAACACCATATATTTT
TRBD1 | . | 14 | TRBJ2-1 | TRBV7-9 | CASSLQGAYNEQFF | TGTGCCAGCAGCTTACAGGGGGCCTACAATGAGCAGTTCTTC
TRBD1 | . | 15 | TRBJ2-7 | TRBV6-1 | CASKGVGQGSYEQYF | TGTGCCAGCAAAGGGGTGGGACAGGGATCCTACGAGCAGTACTTC
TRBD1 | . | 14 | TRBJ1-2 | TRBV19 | CASSSPDRVNGYTF | TGTGCCAGTAGTTCCCCGGACAGGGTAAATGGCTACACCTTC
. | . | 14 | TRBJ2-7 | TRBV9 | CASSGGRGSYEQYF | TGTGCCAGCAGTGGAGGCCGCGGGTCCTACGAGCAGTACTTC
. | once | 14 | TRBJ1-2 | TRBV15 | CATSSYRVDYGYTF | TGTGCCACCAGCAGCTACAGGGTAGACTATGGCTACACCTTC
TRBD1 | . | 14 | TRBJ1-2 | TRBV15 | CATSPDRSNYGYTF | TGTGCCACCAGCCCGGACAGGTCTAACTATGGCTACACCTTC
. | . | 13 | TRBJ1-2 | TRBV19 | CASTNSFLDGYTF | TGTGCCAGTACCAACAGTTTTCTCGATGGCTACACCTTC
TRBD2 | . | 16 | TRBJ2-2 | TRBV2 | CASRQRGVRGTGELFF | TGTGCCAGCAGGCAGCGGGGGGTTCGGGGCACCGGGGAGCTGTTTTTT
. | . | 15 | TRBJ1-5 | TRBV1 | CTSSHRVRLDQPQHF | TGCACCAGCAGCCACAGGGTTCGGCTAGATCAGCCCCAGCATTTT
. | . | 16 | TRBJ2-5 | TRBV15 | CATSRVVRVYGETQYF | TGTGCCACCAGCAGAGTTGTACGGGTATATGGGGAGACCCAGTACTTC
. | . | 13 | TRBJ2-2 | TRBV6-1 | CASSLQGTGELFF | TGTGCCAGCAGCTTACAGGGTACCGGGGAGCTGTTTTTT
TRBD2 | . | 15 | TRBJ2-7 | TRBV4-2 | CASSFRSGGAYEQYF | TGTGCCAGCAGCTTTCGTAGCGGGGGGGCCTACGAGCAGTACTTC
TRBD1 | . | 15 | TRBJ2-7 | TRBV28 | CASSPGQGLGYEQYF | TGTGCCAGCAGTCCGGGACAGGGTCTAGGCTACGAGCAGTACTTC
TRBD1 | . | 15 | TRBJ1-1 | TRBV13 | CASSLVHRGGTEAFF | TGTGCCAGCAGCTTAGTCCACAGGGGGGGCACTGAAGCTTTCTTT
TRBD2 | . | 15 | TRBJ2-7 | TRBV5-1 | CASSPGGGEPTEQYF | TGCGCCAGCAGCCCCGGGGGAGGGGAGCCTACCGAGCAGTACTTC
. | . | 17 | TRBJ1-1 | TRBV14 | CASSQDGVGALNTEAFF | TGTGCCAGCAGCCAAGATGGGGTAGGGGCATTAAACACTGAAGCTTTCTTT
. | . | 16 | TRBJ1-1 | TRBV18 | CASSPPAGQRNTEAFF | TGTGCCAGCTCACCACCGGCAGGCCAGAGGAACACTGAAGCTTTCTTT
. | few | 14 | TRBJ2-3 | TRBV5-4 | CASSLEINTDTQYF | TGTGCCAGCAGCTTGGAAATTAACACAGATACGCAGTATTTT
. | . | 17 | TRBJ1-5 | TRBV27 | CASLPRSTETSNQPQHF | TGTGCCAGCTTACCTAGGAGCACCGAAACTTCAAATCAGCCCCAGCATTTT
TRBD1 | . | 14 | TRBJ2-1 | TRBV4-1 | CASSQQGAYNEQFF | TGCGCCAGCAGCCAACAGGGGGCCTACAATGAGCAGTTCTTC
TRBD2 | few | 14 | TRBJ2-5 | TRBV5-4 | CASSLGLAGETQYF | TGTGCCAGCAGCCTGGGACTAGCTGGGGAGACCCAGTACTTC
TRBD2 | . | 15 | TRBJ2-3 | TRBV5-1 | CASSLVAGFTDTQYF | TGCGCCAGCAGCCTGGTAGCGGGCTTCACAGATACGCAGTATTTT
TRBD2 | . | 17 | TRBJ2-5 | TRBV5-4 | CASSAGLAGGIGETQYF | TGTGCCAGCAGCGCGGGACTAGCGGGGGGAATTGGAGAGACCCAGTACTTC
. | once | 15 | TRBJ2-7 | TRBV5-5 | CASSLASSSPYEQYF | TGTGCCAGCAGCTTGGCGTCCTCCTCTCCCTACGAGCAGTACTTC
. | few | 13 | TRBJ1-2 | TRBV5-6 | CASSLDPGYGYTF | TGTGCCAGCAGCTTGGACCCGGGTTACGGCTACACCTTC
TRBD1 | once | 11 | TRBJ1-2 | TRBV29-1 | CSVEGAYGYPF | TGCAGCGTGGAGGGGGCCTATGGCTACCCCTTC
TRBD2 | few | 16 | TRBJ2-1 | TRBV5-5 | CASSRGVAEYYNEQFF | TGTGCCAGCAGCCGGGGGGTAGCGGAGTACTACAATGAGCAGTTCTTC
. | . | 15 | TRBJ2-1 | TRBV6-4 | CATSLGGSGNNEQFF | TGTGCCACCAGCCTAGGTGGGAGCGGCAACAATGAGCAGTTCTTC
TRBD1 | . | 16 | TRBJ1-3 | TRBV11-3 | CASSLVGTGVGNTIYF | TGTGCCAGCAGCTTAGTTGGTACAGGGGTGGGAAACACCATATATTTT
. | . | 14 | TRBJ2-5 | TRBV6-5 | CASNSRPYQETQYF | TGTGCCAGCAACTCCAGGCCCTACCAAGAGACCCAGTACTTC
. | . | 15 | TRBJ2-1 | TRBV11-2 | CASSSRDFSYNEQFF | TGTGCCAGCAGCTCTCGGGACTTCTCCTACAATGAGCAGTTCTTC
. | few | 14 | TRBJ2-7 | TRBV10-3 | CAISGQGSSYEQYF | TGTGCCATCAGTGGTCAGGGCTCCTCCTACGAGCAGTACTTC
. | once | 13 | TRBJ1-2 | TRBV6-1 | CATRTSTNYGYTF | TGTGCCACCAGGACAAGTACTAACTATGGCTACACCTTC
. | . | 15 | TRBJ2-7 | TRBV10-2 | CASTPWAGASYEQYF | TGCGCCAGCACACCTTGGGCAGGGGCTAGCTACGAGCAGTACTTC
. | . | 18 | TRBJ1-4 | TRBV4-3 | CASSRTLLGDLVNEKLFF | TGCGCCAGCAGCCGGACACTTCTAGGGGACTTGGTTAATGAAAAACTGTTTTTT
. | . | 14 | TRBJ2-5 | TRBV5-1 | CASSLTSNQETQYF | TGCGCCAGCAGCTTGACATCCAACCAAGAGACCCAGTACTTC
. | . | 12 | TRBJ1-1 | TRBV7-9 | CASSLVGQEAFF | TGTGCCAGCAGCTTAGTCGGACAGGAAGCTTTCTTT
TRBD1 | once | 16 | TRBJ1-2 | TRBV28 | CASSPVRTGGTYGYTF | TGTGCCAGCAGCCCCGTTCGGACAGGGGGTACCTATGGCTACACCTTC
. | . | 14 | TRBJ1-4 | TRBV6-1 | CASSVQGSREKLFF | TGTGCCAGCAGTGTACAGGGAAGTCGGGAAAAACTGTTTTTT
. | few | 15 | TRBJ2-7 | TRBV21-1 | CASSKADNFGYEQYF | TGTGCCAGCAGCAAAGCGGACAATTTCGGCTACGAGCAGTACTTC
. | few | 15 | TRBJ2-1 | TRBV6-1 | CASSEGISHYNEQFF | TGTGCCAGCAGTGAAGGTATAAGCCATTACAATGAGCAGTTCTTC
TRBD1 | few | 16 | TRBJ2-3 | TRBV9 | CASSGDRSGGTDTQYF | TGTGCCAGCAGCGGGGACAGGTCAGGGGGCACAGATACGCAGTATTTT
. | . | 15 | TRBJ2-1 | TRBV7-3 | CASSLGSGGYNEQFF | TGTGCCAGCAGCTTGGGTAGCGGAGGGTACAATGAGCAGTTCTTC
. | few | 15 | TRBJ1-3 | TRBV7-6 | CASSLGASPENTIYF | TGTGCCAGCAGCTTGGGAGCCTCCCCCGAAAACACCATATATTTT
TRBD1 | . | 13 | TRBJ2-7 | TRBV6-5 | CASTGTGDYEQYF | TGTGCCAGCACCGGGACAGGGGATTACGAGCAGTACTTC
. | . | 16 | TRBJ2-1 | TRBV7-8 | CASSQRRDFTYNEQFF | TGTGCCAGCAGCCAACGCCGGGACTTTACTTACAATGAGCAGTTCTTC
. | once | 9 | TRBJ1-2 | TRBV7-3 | CAQNLGYTF | TGTGCCCAAAACTTAGGCTACACCTTC
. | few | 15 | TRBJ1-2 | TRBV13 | CASSLSGASNYGYTF | TGTGCCAGCAGCTTGAGCGGGGCCAGTAACTATGGCTACACCTTC
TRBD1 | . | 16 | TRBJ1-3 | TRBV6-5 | CASSYSQTGAGNTIYF | TGTGCCAGCAGTTACTCTCAGACAGGGGCTGGAAACACCATATATTTT
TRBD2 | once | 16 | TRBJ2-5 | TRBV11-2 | CASSLGGLARGETQYF | TGTGCCAGCAGCTTAGGGGGACTAGCCCGCGGGGAGACCCAGTACTTC
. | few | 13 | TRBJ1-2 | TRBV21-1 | CASTPDRDYTYTF | TGTGCCAGCACACCGGACAGGGATTACACCTACACCTTC
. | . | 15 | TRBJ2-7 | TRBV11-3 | CASSFTGTTPYEQYF | TGTGCCAGCAGCTTTACCGGGACAACACCCTACGAGCAGTACTTC